These T cell receptor beta chains were read from a single sample in a study of shared clonotypes between healthy human individuals. Generated by immunoSEQ multiplex PCR, the TCRdb table keeps only in-frame clones and is missing some. The sample comprises a few million clones, roughly 90% of which are singletons, and approximately 0.41% rests with the top ten. What was sequenced was naive CD4+ T cells from PBMCs. The receptor set was obtained from a man younger than 30 in good health. Some clones in this sample may be carry-over from other donors' samples. Both conserved end residues are part of each CDR3. The D gene is left open where the match is weak. For some rows the clone size is stated as once, few or many, or as a class when expanded; others skip it.

J: TRBJ1-1
D: -
size: -
V: TRBV10-2
DNA: TGCGCCAGCAGTGAGCTCAGGGGGAACACTGAAGCTTTCTTT
CDR3: CASSELRGNTEAFF

J: TRBJ2-7
D: TRBD2
size: -
V: TRBV28
DNA: TGTGCCAGCAGTCCACAGACTAGCGGGAGAATAAGCTCCTACGAGCAGTACTTC
CDR3: CASSPQTSGRISSYEQYF

J: TRBJ2-4
D: -
size: -
V: TRBV18
DNA: TGTGCCAGCTCAAGCAAAGACCCCCCACACATTCAGTACTTC
CDR3: CASSSKDPPHIQYF

J: TRBJ2-3
D: TRBD1
size: -
V: TRBV28
DNA: TGTGCCAGCAGTTCGGGGACAGGGGGCCCAGATACGCAGTATTTT
CDR3: CASSSGTGGPDTQYF

J: TRBJ2-1
D: -
size: -
V: TRBV11-2
DNA: TGTGCCAGCAGCTTAGTGGGGTTCTCCTACAATGAGCAGTTCTTC
CDR3: CASSLVGFSYNEQFF

J: TRBJ1-1
D: TRBD1
size: -
V: TRBV5-1
DNA: TGCGCCAGCAGCAGGGGACAGTGGGGCACTGAAGCTTTCTTT
CDR3: CASSRGQWGTEAFF

J: TRBJ2-2
D: -
size: once
V: TRBV5-4
DNA: TGTGCCAGCAGCCGGCTAGCGACGAACACCGGGGAGCTGTTTTTT
CDR3: CASSRLATNTGELFF

J: TRBJ1-2
D: TRBD1
size: -
V: TRBV28
DNA: TGTGCCAGCAGTTTAGGGGACAGGGATAGCTATGGCTACACCTTC
CDR3: CASSLGDRDSYGYTF

J: TRBJ1-1
D: TRBD1
size: -
V: TRBV7-2
DNA: TGTGCCAGCAGCTCCCGAGGACAGGGAATCACTGAAGCTTTCTTT
CDR3: CASSSRGQGITEAFF

J: TRBJ2-7
D: TRBD1
size: -
V: TRBV15
DNA: TGTGCCACCAGCAGAGCCGGGACAGGGGTGTACGAGCAGTACTTC
CDR3: CATSRAGTGVYEQYF

J: TRBJ2-3
D: -
size: -
V: TRBV7-3
DNA: TGTGCCAGCAGCTTGTCTCGGAGCACAGATACGCAGTATTTT
CDR3: CASSLSRSTDTQYF